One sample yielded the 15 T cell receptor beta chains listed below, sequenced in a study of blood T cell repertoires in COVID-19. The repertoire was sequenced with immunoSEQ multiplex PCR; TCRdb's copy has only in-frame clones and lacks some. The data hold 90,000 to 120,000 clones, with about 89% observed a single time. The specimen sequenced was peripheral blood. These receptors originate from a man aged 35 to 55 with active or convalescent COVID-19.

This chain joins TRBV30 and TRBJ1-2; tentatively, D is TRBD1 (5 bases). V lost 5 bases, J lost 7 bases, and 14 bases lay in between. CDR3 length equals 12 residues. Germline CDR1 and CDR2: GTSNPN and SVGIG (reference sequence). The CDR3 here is CAWARQGGGYTF. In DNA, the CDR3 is TGTGCCTGGGCGAGGCAGGGAGGTGGCTACACCTTC.

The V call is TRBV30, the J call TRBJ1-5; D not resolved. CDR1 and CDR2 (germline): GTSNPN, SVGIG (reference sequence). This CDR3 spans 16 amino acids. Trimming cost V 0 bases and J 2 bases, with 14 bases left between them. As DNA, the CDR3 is TGTGCCTGGAGTGTAGGCCCGGGGTGGGGCAATCAGCCCCAGCATTTT. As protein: CAWSVGPGWGNQPQHF.

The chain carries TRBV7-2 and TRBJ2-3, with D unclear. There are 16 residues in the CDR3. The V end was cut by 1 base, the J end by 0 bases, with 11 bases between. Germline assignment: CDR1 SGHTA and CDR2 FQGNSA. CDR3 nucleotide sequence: TGTGCCAGCAGCTTAGACGGAGCCCTAAGCACAGATACGCAGTATTTT. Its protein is CASSLDGALSTDTQYF.

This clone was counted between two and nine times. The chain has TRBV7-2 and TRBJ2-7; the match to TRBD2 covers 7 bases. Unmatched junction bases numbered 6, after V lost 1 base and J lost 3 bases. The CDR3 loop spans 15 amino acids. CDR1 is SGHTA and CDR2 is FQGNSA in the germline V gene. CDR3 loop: CASSLGPAGYYEQYF. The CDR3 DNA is TGTGCCAGCAGCTTAGGCCCAGCGGGATACTACGAGCAGTACTTC.

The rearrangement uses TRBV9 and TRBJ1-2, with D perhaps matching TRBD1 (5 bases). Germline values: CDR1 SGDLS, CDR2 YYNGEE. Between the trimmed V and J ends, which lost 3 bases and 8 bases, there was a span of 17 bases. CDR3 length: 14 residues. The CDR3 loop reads CASSAAQGLRGYTF. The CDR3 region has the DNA TGTGCCAGCAGCGCGGCTCAGGGACTACGCGGCTACACCTTC. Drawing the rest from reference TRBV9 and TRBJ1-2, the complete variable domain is DSGVTQTPKHLITATGQRVTLRCSPRSGDLSVYWYQQSLDQGLQFLIQYYNGEERAKGNILERFSAQQFPDLHSELNLSSLELGDSALYFCASSAAQGLRGYTFGSGTRLTVV.

The DNA for the CDR3 is TGTGCCTGGACCTCCGGGGCAGATACGCAGTATTTT. Protein sequence: CAWTSGADTQYF. This chain links TRBV30 with TRBJ2-3, with D tentatively TRBD2 (5 bases). Germline CDR1 reads GTSNPN; CDR2 reads SVGIG (reference sequence). Trimming pared 4 bases from V and 4 bases from J, leaving 9 bases between. CDR3 size: 12 residues.

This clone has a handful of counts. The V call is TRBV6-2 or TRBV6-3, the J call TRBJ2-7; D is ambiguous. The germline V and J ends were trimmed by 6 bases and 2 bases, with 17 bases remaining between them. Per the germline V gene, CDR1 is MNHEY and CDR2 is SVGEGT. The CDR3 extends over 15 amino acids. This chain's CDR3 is CASSPFTRVAYEQYF. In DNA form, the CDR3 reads TGTGCCAGCAGCCCGTTTACCCGAGTAGCCTACGAGCAGTACTTC.

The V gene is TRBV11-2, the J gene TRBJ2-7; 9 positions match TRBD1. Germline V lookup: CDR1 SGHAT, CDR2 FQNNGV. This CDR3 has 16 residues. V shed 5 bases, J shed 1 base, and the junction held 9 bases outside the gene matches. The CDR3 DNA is TGTGCCAGCAGCGCGGGACAGGGCCCCTCGTCCTACGAGCAGTACTTC. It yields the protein CASSAGQGPSSYEQYF.

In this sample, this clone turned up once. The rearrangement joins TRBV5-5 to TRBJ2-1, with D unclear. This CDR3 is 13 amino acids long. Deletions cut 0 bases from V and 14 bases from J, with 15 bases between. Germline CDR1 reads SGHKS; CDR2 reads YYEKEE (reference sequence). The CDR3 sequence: CASSLALQQREFF. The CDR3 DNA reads TGTGCCAGCAGCTTGGCCTTGCAGCAACGGGAGTTCTTC. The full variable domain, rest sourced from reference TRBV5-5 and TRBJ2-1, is DAGVTQSPTHLIKTRGQQVTLRCSPISGHKSVSWYQQVLGQGPQFIFQYYEKEERGRGNFPDRFSARQFPNYSSELNVNALLLGDSALYLCASSLALQQREFFGPGTRLTVL.

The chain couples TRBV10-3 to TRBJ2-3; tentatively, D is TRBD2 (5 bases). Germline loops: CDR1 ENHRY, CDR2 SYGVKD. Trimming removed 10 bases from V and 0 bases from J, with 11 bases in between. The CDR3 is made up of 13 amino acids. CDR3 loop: CASRDSSTDTQYF. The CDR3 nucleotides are TGTGCCAGTCGGGATTCTAGCACAGATACGCAGTATTTT.

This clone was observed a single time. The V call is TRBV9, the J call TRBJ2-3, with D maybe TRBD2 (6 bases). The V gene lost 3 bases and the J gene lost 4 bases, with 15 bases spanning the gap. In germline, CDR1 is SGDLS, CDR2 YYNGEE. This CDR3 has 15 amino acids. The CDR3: CASSGGDRQSDTQYF. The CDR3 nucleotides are TGTGCCAGCAGCGGCGGGGACCGGCAGTCAGATACGCAGTATTTT. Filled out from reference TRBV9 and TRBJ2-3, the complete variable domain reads DSGVTQTPKHLITATGQRVTLRCSPRSGDLSVYWYQQSLDQGLQFLIQYYNGEERAKGNILERFSAQQFPDLHSELNLSSLELGDSALYFCASSGGDRQSDTQYFGPGTRLTVL.

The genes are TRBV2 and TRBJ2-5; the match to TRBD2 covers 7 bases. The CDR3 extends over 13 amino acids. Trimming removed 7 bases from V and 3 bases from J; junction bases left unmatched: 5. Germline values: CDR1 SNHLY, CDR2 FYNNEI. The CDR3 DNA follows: TGTGCCAGCAAGTCCAGCGGGGAAGAGACCCAGTACTTC. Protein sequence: CASKSSGEETQYF.

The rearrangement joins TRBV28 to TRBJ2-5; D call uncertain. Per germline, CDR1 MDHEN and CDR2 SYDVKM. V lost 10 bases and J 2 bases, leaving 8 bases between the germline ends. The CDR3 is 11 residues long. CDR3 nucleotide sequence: TGTGCCACTTCCACTCAAGAGACCCAGTACTTC. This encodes CATSTQETQYF.

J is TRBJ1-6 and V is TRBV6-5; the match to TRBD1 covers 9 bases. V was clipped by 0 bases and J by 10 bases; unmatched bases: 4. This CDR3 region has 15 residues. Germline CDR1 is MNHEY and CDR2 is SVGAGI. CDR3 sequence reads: CASSYSGTGKSPLHF. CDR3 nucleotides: TGTGCCAGCAGTTACTCGGGGACAGGGAAATCACCCCTCCACTTT.

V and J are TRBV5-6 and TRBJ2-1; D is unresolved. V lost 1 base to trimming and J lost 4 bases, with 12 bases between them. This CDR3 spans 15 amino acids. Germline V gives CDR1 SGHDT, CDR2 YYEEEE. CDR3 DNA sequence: TGTGCCAGCAGCTTGCGGCTCCCCGGGTACAATGAGCAGTTCTTC. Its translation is CASSLRLPGYNEQFF.